These T cell receptor beta chains were read from a single sample in a study of identical twins. TCRdb redid the calling of the 5' RACE reads with MiXCR, one entry per CDR3 protein. There are more than 1.5 million distinct CDR3 sequences in the sample; more than 30% occur only once, and less than 0.35% lies in the top ten. Sequenced input: cord blood. These receptor sequences come from a newborn girl in good health. The CDR3 runs from the conserved cysteine through the conserved F or W.

TRBV5-1,CASSISGPLYNEQFF
TRBV6-1,CASSDLATDTQYF
TRBV5-4,CASSLKKRGPGDTQYF
TRBV3-1,CASSQDRSGASSYNEQFF
TRBV12-3/TRBV12-4,CASSWGRGLPFF
TRBV6-5,CASSVPGQSSYNEQFF
TRBV12-3/TRBV12-4,CASSFQATMNTEAFF
TRBV12-3/TRBV12-4,CASSPQQGGNTIYF
TRBV5-1,CASSLVGAGGSLGYNEQYF
TRBV10-3,CAISVEWGTQYF
TRBV5-6,CASSFLTGATNEKLFF
TRBV18,CASSDGLAGSTDTQYF
TRBV14,CASSQDLINYGYTF
TRBV20-1,CSARENSYGYTF
TRBV12-3/TRBV12-4,CASSFDRKQYF
TRBV20-1,CSAALAGGAYNEQFF
TRBV10-3,CAISQGRGYTF
TRBV5-1,CASSHALRGPGGTDTQYF
TRBV6-5,CASSYSNRAYEQYF
TRBV7-2,CASSSSRGPLTEAFF
TRBV5-1,CASSSSRGTDTQYF
TRBV7-9,CASSLAEVAGQTDTQYF
TRBV18,CASSPRGAGELFF
TRBV9,CASSVGTGAFF
TRBV24-1,CATSDSNRKLFF
TRBV29-1,CSVVGGSEETQYF
TRBV30,CAWSVRASGIGAPYEQYF
TRBV12-3/TRBV12-4,CASRPPGQGMQYF
TRBV5-1,CASRKPGLAGNEQYF
TRBV20-1,CRPPGQGNGYTF
TRBV12-3/TRBV12-4,CASTPTGERETQYF
TRBV6-2/TRBV6-3,CASSYPIGQRTYEQYF
TRBV4-2,CASSQDPGGTGELFF
TRBV9,CASSVDHAGDTQYF
TRBV20-1,CSASRDTLYNEQYF
TRBV20-1,CSGSGRGGTDTQYF
TRBV20-1,CTLDRVSGYTF
TRBV6-5,CAGRLKRGSQYF
TRBV5-6,CASSFISPPGGYLPFF
TRBV5-1,CASNLPGANNEQFF
TRBV20-1,CSASRQSWGFTF
TRBV6-1,CASSTNGAGENLAGSTDTQYF
TRBV7-9,CASSPMSGQRDYGYTF
TRBV12-3/TRBV12-4,CASSFSASDTQYF
TRBV4-2,CASSHKGNQPQHF
TRBV7-9,CASSLGRTVGQSPYGYTF
TRBV5-1,CASSLDYSSTDTQYF
TRBV28,CASGTRTSGLNGELFF
TRBV7-9,CASSWNQPAFYGYTF
TRBV12-3/TRBV12-4,CASSRTSGPTGELFF
TRBV19,CASSISAASHEQYF
TRBV20-1,CSARNPRGLSNQPQHF
TRBV19,CASSTLAGIYNEQFF
TRBV18,CASSPAPSILETQYF